This TCR beta chain is drawn from a study of glioma-infiltrating T cells after dendritic cell vaccination. Time point in this sample: after dendritic cell vaccination, including at tumor progression/relapse. The immunoSEQ assay amplified TCRB CDR3 from up to roughly 2 ug DNA. The table came from immunoSEQ multiplex PCR; TCRdb's copy has only in-frame clones and leaves some out. The sample comprises roughly 100,000 clones, 80% to 85% of which are singletons, and 6% to 7.5% rests with the top ten. V was clipped by 2 bases and J by 6 bases, with 13 bases between them. Germline V gives CDR1 SEHNR, CDR2 FQNEAQ (reference sequence). This CDR3 has 15 residues.

Sequencing was performed on blood, taken after dendritic cell vaccination. The J gene is TRBJ2-2, the V gene TRBV7-9; D might be TRBD1 (6 bases). The sequence was obtained from a human donor with glioblastoma. This CDR3 is CASSLSGGLAGELFF. The CDR3 DNA reads as TGTGCCAGCAGCTTAAGTGGGGGCTTGGCCGGGGAGCTGTTTTTT.